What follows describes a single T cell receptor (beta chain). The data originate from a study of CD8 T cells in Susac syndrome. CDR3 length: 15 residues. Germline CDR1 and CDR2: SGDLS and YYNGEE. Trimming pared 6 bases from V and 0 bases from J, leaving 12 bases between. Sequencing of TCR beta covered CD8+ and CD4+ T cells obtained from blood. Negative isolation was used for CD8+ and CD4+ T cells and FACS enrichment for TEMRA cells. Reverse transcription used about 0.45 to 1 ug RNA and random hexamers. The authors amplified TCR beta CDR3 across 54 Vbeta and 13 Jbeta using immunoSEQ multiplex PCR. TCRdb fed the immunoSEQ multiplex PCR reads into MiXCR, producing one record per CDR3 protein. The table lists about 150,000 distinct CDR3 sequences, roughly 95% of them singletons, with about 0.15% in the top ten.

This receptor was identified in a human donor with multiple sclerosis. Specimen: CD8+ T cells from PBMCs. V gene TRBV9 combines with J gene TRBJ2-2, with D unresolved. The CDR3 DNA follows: TGTGCCAGCACTATCGACCCCGCGAACACCGGGGAGCTGTTTTTT. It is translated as CASTIDPANTGELFF.